This T cell receptor (beta chain) emerged from a study of blood T cell repertoires in COVID-19 (dated by TCRdb to 2018 to 2021). For context, the study as a whole: Collaborator samples came from the United States, Italy and Spain and covered acute and convalescent phases of COVID-19. The prospective study material was composed of cDNA or gDNA derived from T cells, B-cell-depleted T cells, or PBMCs. Subjects who had been exposed to COVID-19, were actively infected with it, or had recovered from it provided the deeply sampled blood TCRbeta repertoires that made up the dataset. The repertoires were released in a freely available public database intended as a resource for research on the immune response to SARS-CoV-2. The samples were drawn from the first 160 participants of the ongoing ImmuneRACE study and from 1,200 or so subjects provided by 6 global collaborators. Nearly every sample came with metadata listing a de-identified subject ID, COVID-19 status, age in years and sex. HLA class I and class II types, where available, came from metadata supplied by the sample provider rather than from assay-based typing.

TCRbeta CDR3 regions were amplified from genomic DNA by means of the immunoSEQ Assay, a bias-controlled multiplex PCR. Per the authors' processing: The number of nucleated cells in each sample was estimated from the amplification of reference gene primers within the assay. To quantify the absolute abundance of each unique TCRbeta CDR3 rearrangement, sequence reads were collapsed and filtered. Productive Simpson clonality was computed per sample as the square root of Simpson's diversity index over productive rearrangements. In TCRdb, the immuneACCESS table is reduced to in-frame sequences with V and J assigned. These tables do not hold every clone; where another copy was compared, an unresolved V gene accounts for under half, and the others remain unexplained. That table furnishes V, J and clone size, whereas the DNA furnished D and trimming. This sample lists 200,000 to 250,000 clones; 80% to 90% were detected once. The ten largest clones represent more than 3% of the sample.

Overall study outcomes, separate from this receptor: The amount of clinical and demographic metadata varied by source and participant and was provided uncurated.

Concerning this clone: Its cognate antigen has yet to be identified. No per-base quality is available; no much larger clone lies one base away.

Looking up the germline V gene yields CDR1 LGHNT and CDR2 FRNRAP. V ends up 1 base short and J 4 bases short, with an unmatched junction base count of 15. The CDR3 numbers 20 residues from cysteine through phenylalanine. Only CDR3 DNA remains: 60 bases, in frame from the first base. Participants in the prospective study were aged about 18 to 95 years, lived in 20 to 30 United States geographic areas, and enrolled through a virtual design. Cohort assignment in the prospective study relied on participant-reported clinical history from a screening survey and a study questionnaire. Exposed participants had been in contact, within 2 weeks of entering the study, with a person who had a PCR-confirmed or clinician-diagnosed case of COVID-19. Each participant in the prospective study had whole blood, serum and a nasopharyngeal or oropharyngeal swab collected by mobile phlebotomists. Participants in the prospective study had the option to provide additional blood draws and questionnaires over an approximately two-month period. Blood samples from the prospective study were shipped frozen or at room temperature prior to DNA extraction.

In this chain, TRBV12-5 is recombined with TRBJ2-7; 14 central bases correspond to TRBD2. Sequenced: PBMCs or T cells enriched from blood (not recorded which). The sequence came from a woman aged 25-40 years who had been exposed to COVID-19. The DNA is TGTGCTAGTGGTTTGGGGGATCCCGGGACTAGCGGGAGAGTTCCGTACGAGCAGTACTTC. The resulting protein is CASGLGDPGTSGRVPYEQYF.